This T cell receptor (beta chain) emerged from a study of a mutant IDH1 vaccine in newly diagnosed glioma. Study background: Treated patients had a mean age of 40.4 years and a roughly 60% male, roughly 40% female split. Those enrolled had earlier been treated with radiotherapy, temozolomide, or both, mostly both. Overall study findings and caveats: Vaccine-induced immune responses were detected in roughly 92% of patients.

V lost 5 bases to trimming and J lost 8 bases, with 18 bases between them. Germline V CDR1 and CDR2: SGHTA, FQGNSA. The CDR3 covers 15 residues. About this clone: What it binds is not known.

Clones were sequenced by immunoSEQ multiplex PCR, and TCRdb holds only the in-frame ones, with some missing. The data contain around 88,000 clones, roughly 78% of them seen just once; the ten biggest clones take up over 6.5%. Time point specified: baseline, week 1 (first vaccination visit). Treatment specified: pre-vaccination baseline after standard-of-care therapy. Diagnosis in the donors showed new WHO grade 3 or 4 astrocytomas that were IDH1-mutant and ATRX-lost. The chain uses TRBV7-2 and TRBJ1-4; D ambiguous. The input for sequencing was PBMCs, taken from a glioma patient treated with radiotherapy, temozolomide or both. The TCR sequence derives from a man between 40 and 49 years old with glioma. CDR3 DNA: TGTGCCAGCAGCGGCGGACTGTCGGTGGGGGAAAAACTGTTTTTT. Translation: CASSGGLSVGEKLFF.